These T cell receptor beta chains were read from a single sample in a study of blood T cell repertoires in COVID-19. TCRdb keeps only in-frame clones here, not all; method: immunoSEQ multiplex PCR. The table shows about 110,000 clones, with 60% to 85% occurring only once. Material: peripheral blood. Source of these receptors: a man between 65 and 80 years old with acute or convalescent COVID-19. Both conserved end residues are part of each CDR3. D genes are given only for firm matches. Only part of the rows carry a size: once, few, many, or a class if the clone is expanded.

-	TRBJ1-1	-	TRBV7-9	CASRPGTLNTEAFF	TGTGCCAGCCGCCCAGGGACACTTAACACTGAAGCTTTCTTT
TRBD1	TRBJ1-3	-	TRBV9	CASSAQPTGVADTIYF	TGTGCCAGCAGCGCACAACCGACAGGGGTGGCGGACACCATATATTTT
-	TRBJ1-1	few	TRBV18	CASSPPGTTKNTEAFF	TGTGCCAGCTCACCACCGGGGACAACCAAGAACACTGAAGCTTTCTTT
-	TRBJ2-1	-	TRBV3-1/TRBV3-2	CASSQAAGVNEQFF	TGTGCCAGCAGCCAAGCAGCAGGGGTAAATGAGCAGTTCTTC
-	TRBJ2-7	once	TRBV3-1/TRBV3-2	CASSQVAGKDEQYF	TGTGCCAGCAGCCAGGTGGCAGGGAAGGACGAGCAGTACTTC
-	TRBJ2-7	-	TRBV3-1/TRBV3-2	CASSPGDSYEQYF	TGTGCCAGCTCCCCGGGAGACTCCTACGAGCAGTACTTC
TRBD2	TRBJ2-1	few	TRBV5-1	CASSLDLAGMGYEQFF	TGCGCCAGCAGCTTGGACCTAGCGGGGATGGGCTATGAGCAGTTCTTC
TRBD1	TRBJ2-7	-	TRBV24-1	CATSDLPDRTGTYEQYF	TGTGCCACCAGTGATTTACCCGACCGGACAGGAACCTACGAGCAGTACTTC
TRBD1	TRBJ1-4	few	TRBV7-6	CASSLTQGDSEKLFF	TGTGCCAGCAGCTTGACCCAGGGGGACTCGGAAAAACTGTTTTTT
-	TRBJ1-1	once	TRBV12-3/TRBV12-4	CATTLQIKAFF	TGTGCCACCACGCTCCAGATAAAAGCTTTCTTT
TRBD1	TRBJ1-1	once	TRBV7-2	CASSLSTGGAFF	TGTGCCAGCAGCTTATCAACAGGGGGCGCTTTCTTT
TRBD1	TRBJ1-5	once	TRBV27	CASSPGTGFGQPQHF	TGTGCCAGCAGTCCAGGGACAGGGTTCGGTCAGCCCCAGCATTTT
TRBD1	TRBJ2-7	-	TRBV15	CATSRVGDRALSYEQYF	TGTGCCACCAGCAGAGTTGGGGACAGGGCCCTTTCCTACGAGCAGTACTTC
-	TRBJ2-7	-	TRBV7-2	CASSLIRGLPVYEQYF	TGTGCCAGCAGCTTAATCCGCGGCCTCCCCGTCTACGAGCAGTACTTC
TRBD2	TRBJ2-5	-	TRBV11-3	CASSSGSLSGAQETQYF	TGTGCCAGCAGCTCCGGGAGTCTTAGCGGGGCGCAAGAGACCCAGTACTTC
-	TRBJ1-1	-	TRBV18	CASSPSGLNTEAFF	TGTGCCAGCTCACCATCAGGGCTGAACACTGAAGCTTTCTTT
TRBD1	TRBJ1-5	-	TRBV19	CASSPTGGNQPQHF	TGTGCCAGTAGTCCGACAGGGGGTAATCAGCCCCAGCATTTT
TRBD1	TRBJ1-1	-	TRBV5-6	CASSNAGGPNTEAFF	TGTGCCAGCAGCAATGCAGGGGGTCCGAACACTGAAGCTTTCTTT
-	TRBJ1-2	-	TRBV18	CASRQGNYGYTF	TGTGCCAGCCGCCAGGGGAACTATGGCTACACCTTC
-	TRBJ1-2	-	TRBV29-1	CSVDLGQQTNGYTF	TGCAGCGTTGACCTCGGACAGCAAACTAATGGCTACACCTTC
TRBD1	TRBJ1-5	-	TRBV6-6	CASSRTNRGTDSNQPQHF	TGTGCCAGCAGTCGGACGAACAGGGGCACCGATAGCAATCAGCCCCAGCATTTT
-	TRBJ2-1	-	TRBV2	CASSEALRGINEQFF	TGTGCCAGCAGTGAAGCGCTTCGGGGGATCAATGAGCAGTTCTTC
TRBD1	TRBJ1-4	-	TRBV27	CATGTEATNEKLFF	TGTGCCACCGGGACAGAAGCAACTAATGAAAAACTGTTTTTT
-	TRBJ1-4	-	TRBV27	CASSPYRTTNEKLFF	TGTGCCAGCAGTCCCTACAGGACAACTAATGAAAAACTGTTTTTT
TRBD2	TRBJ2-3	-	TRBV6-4	CASSGRGAGGDTQYF	TGTGCCAGCAGTGGAAGAGGAGCGGGGGGAGATACGCAGTATTTT
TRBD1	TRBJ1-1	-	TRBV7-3	CASSYRGGNTEAFF	TGTGCCAGCAGCTACAGGGGTGGGAACACTGAAGCTTTCTTT
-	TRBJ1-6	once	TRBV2	CASSFLGEDSPLHF	TGTGCCAGCAGCTTCCTTGGGGAGGATTCACCCCTCCACTTT
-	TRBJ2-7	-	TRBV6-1	CASSEAGGGLSYEQYF	TGTGCCAGCAGTGAAGCGGGCGGCGGGCTTTCCTACGAGCAGTACTTC
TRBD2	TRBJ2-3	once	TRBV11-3	CASSLAGGFTDTQYF	TGTGCCAGCAGCCTAGCGGGGGGATTCACAGATACGCAGTATTTT
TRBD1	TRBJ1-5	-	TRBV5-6	CASSLGTGGVPQHF	TGTGCCAGCAGCTTGGGGACAGGGGGCGTGCCCCAGCATTTT
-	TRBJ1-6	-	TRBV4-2	CASSRESLSSYNSPLHF	TGTGCCAGCAGCCGGGAGTCCCTGAGCTCCTATAATTCACCCCTCCACTTT
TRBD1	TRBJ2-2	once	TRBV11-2	CASSLQGGVVGELFF	TGTGCCAGCAGCTTACAAGGGGGCGTTGTCGGGGAGCTGTTTTTT
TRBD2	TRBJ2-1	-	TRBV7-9	CASSETLAGVYNEQFF	TGTGCCAGCAGCGAGACACTAGCGGGGGTCTACAATGAGCAGTTCTTC
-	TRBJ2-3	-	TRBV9	CASSVVRDTDTQYF	TGTGCCAGCAGCGTAGTGAGAGACACAGATACGCAGTATTTT
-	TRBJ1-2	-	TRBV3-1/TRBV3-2	CASSDGTPLGYTF	TGTGCCAGCAGCGATGGGACACCGTTAGGCTACACCTTC
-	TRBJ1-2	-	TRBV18	CASSPSGRGEGYTF	TGTGCCAGCTCACCATCAGGCAGGGGTGAAGGCTACACCTTC
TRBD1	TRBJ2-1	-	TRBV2	CASSLQGAQVNEQFF	TGTGCCAGCAGTTTACAGGGGGCGCAGGTCAATGAGCAGTTCTTC
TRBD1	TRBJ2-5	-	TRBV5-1	CASSTGTGRETQYF	TGCGCCAGCAGCACCGGGACAGGGCGAGAGACCCAGTACTTC
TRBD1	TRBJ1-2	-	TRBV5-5	CASSPRPDRGSIYGYTF	TGTGCCAGCAGCCCACGCCCGGACAGGGGGAGTATCTATGGCTACACCTTC
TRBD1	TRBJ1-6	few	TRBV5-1	CASSVAGTGYTNSPLHF	TGCGCCAGCAGCGTGGCCGGGACAGGGTATACGAATTCACCCCTCCACTTT
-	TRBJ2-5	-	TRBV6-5	CASSSPLGLARLTQYF	TGTGCCAGCAGTTCTCCCTTGGGGCTAGCGCGCCTTACCCAGTACTTC
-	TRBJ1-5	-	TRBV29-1	CSGGEGPPRRGNQPQHF	TGCAGCGGTGGGGAGGGGCCTCCTAGAAGGGGCAATCAGCCCCAGCATTTT
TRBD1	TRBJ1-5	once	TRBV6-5	CASSYSGTGGQPQHF	TGTGCCAGCAGTTACTCAGGGACAGGGGGGCAGCCCCAGCATTTT
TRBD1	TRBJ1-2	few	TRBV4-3	CASSPSGTGMLYGYTF	TGCGCCAGCAGCCCGTCTGGGACAGGGATGCTCTATGGCTACACCTTC
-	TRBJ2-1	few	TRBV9	CASSVVQGKKNEQFF	TGTGCCAGCAGCGTAGTACAGGGTAAAAAAAATGAGCAGTTCTTC